The rows below give T cell receptor beta chains drawn from one sample of a study of blood T cell repertoires in COVID-19. Libraries were prepared by immunoSEQ multiplex PCR; TCRdb keeps only in-frame clonotypes and omits some of them. This table has more than 200,000 clones, 88% appearing once. The sample consisted of peripheral blood. The receptors derive from a human donor in a cohort sampled during active COVID-19. Both conserved end residues are part of each CDR3. A D gene is named only where the DNA matches it firmly. Size values are once, few and many counts, or a class for expanded clones, and some rows have none.

clone size: .; V gene: TRBV7-2; D gene: TRBD2; J gene: TRBJ2-1; CDR3 DNA: TGTGCCAGCAGATTCAGGGGGGAGAGACTAGCGGAGGTAGACAATGAGCAGTTCTTC; CDR3 protein: CASRFRGERLAEVDNEQFF
clone size: .; V gene: TRBV29-1; D gene: TRBD1; J gene: TRBJ1-5; CDR3 DNA: TGCAGCGCCCCCGACAGGGAGGATTTACCCAATCAGCCCCAGCATTTT; CDR3 protein: CSAPDREDLPNQPQHF
clone size: .; V gene: TRBV4-3; D gene: TRBD1; J gene: TRBJ2-7; CDR3 DNA: TGCGCCAGCAGCCGGGGACAGGCTGTGAGCGAGCAGTACTTC; CDR3 protein: CASSRGQAVSEQYF
clone size: .; V gene: TRBV2; D gene: TRBD1; J gene: TRBJ1-2; CDR3 DNA: TGTGCCAGCAGTGACATTGGCCGGGACAGGGGTAGGGGGAACACCTTC; CDR3 protein: CASSDIGRDRGRGNTF
clone size: .; V gene: TRBV5-6; D gene: TRBD2; J gene: TRBJ2-5; CDR3 DNA: TGTGCCAGCGTCGGGCTAGCGGGAGAGACCCAGTACTTC; CDR3 protein: CASVGLAGETQYF
clone size: .; V gene: TRBV13; D gene: TRBD1; J gene: TRBJ1-5; CDR3 DNA: TGTGCCAGCAGCTGGGGACAGGGGGGCAATCAGCCCCAGCATTTT; CDR3 protein: CASSWGQGGNQPQHF
clone size: .; V gene: TRBV24-1; D gene: .; J gene: TRBJ2-3; CDR3 DNA: TGTGCCACCCTCAGGGGCGCAGGGCAATTGGGCACAGATACGCAGTATTTT; CDR3 protein: CATLRGAGQLGTDTQYF
clone size: .; V gene: TRBV19; D gene: .; J gene: TRBJ1-5; CDR3 DNA: TGTGCCAGTAGTCTTCAGGGAAGGGTTAGCAATCAGCCCCAGCATTTT; CDR3 protein: CASSLQGRVSNQPQHF
clone size: .; V gene: TRBV3-1/TRBV3-2; D gene: .; J gene: TRBJ2-7; CDR3 DNA: TGTGCCAGCAGCCAAGATCTGTCTGGGGGCCTCGAGCAGTACTTC; CDR3 protein: CASSQDLSGGLEQYF
clone size: .; V gene: TRBV5-1; D gene: .; J gene: TRBJ2-7; CDR3 DNA: TGCGCCAGCAGCTTGTCAGGGGCCTACGAGCAGTACTTC; CDR3 protein: CASSLSGAYEQYF
clone size: .; V gene: TRBV24-1; D gene: .; J gene: TRBJ2-2; CDR3 DNA: TGTGCCACCAGTGACGTAAACACCGGGGAGCTGTTTTTT; CDR3 protein: CATSDVNTGELFF
clone size: .; V gene: TRBV28; D gene: .; J gene: TRBJ1-2; CDR3 DNA: TGTGCCAGCAGTTCAACCCCAGCGGGGGCGAGACCAGTCTATGGCTACACCTTC; CDR3 protein: CASSSTPAGARPVYGYTF
clone size: .; V gene: TRBV5-4; D gene: .; J gene: TRBJ1-1; CDR3 DNA: TGTGCCAGCAGCTTGTTCAGGGAAGGGACTGAAGCTTTCTTT; CDR3 protein: CASSLFREGTEAFF
clone size: once; V gene: TRBV12-3/TRBV12-4; D gene: .; J gene: TRBJ1-2; CDR3 DNA: TGTGCCAGCGGCCTCGGGGGGGGCTACACCTTC; CDR3 protein: CASGLGGGYTF
clone size: once; V gene: TRBV3-1/TRBV3-2; D gene: .; J gene: TRBJ1-1; CDR3 DNA: TGTGCCAGCAGCCAAGTAGGCGGGATCACTGAAGCTTTCTTT; CDR3 protein: CASSQVGGITEAFF
clone size: .; V gene: TRBV6-6; D gene: .; J gene: TRBJ2-7; CDR3 DNA: TGTGCCAGCAGTCCCCGCCCCCCAGCGTCCACCTACGAGCAGTACTTC; CDR3 protein: CASSPRPPASTYEQYF
clone size: .; V gene: TRBV5-6; D gene: .; J gene: TRBJ2-7; CDR3 DNA: TGTGCCAGCAGTCGGGGGCTGCGGCGGGAGCGGGACGAGCAGTACTTC; CDR3 protein: CASSRGLRRERDEQYF
clone size: few; V gene: TRBV9; D gene: TRBD1; J gene: TRBJ1-1; CDR3 DNA: TGTGCCAGCAGCGCCTCAGGGGGCGCGGGGACTGAAGCTTTCTTT; CDR3 protein: CASSASGGAGTEAFF
clone size: .; V gene: TRBV25-1; D gene: TRBD1; J gene: TRBJ2-1; CDR3 DNA: TGTGCCAGCAGTCCTCCGGGACAGACCACCGAGCAGTTCTTC; CDR3 protein: CASSPPGQTTEQFF
clone size: .; V gene: TRBV5-4; D gene: .; J gene: TRBJ1-6; CDR3 DNA: TGTGCCAGCAGCTTGGATCAGGGGTTGAATTCACCCCTCCACTTT; CDR3 protein: CASSLDQGLNSPLHF
clone size: .; V gene: TRBV9; D gene: TRBD1; J gene: TRBJ2-7; CDR3 DNA: TGTGCCAGCAGCGCTTCAGGGGGCGGGTACGAGCAGTACTTC; CDR3 protein: CASSASGGGYEQYF
clone size: .; V gene: TRBV19; D gene: TRBD2; J gene: TRBJ2-7; CDR3 DNA: TGTGCCAGTAGCCTGGGACTAGCACGCGAGCAGTACTTC; CDR3 protein: CASSLGLAREQYF
clone size: .; V gene: TRBV4-1; D gene: TRBD1; J gene: TRBJ1-1; CDR3 DNA: TGCGCCAGCAGCCAAGATTGGTTTGGATGGACAGGGGTAAACACTGAAGCTTTCTTT; CDR3 protein: CASSQDWFGWTGVNTEAFF
clone size: .; V gene: TRBV4-1; D gene: TRBD2; J gene: TRBJ2-7; CDR3 DNA: TGCGCCAGCAGCCAGTTGGGGGGGGGAGTGGCCTACGAGCAGTACTTC; CDR3 protein: CASSQLGGGVAYEQYF
clone size: .; V gene: TRBV3-1/TRBV3-2; D gene: .; J gene: TRBJ2-7; CDR3 DNA: TGTGCCAGCAGCCAAGGGACAGTGTCCTACGAGCAGTACTTC; CDR3 protein: CASSQGTVSYEQYF
clone size: .; V gene: TRBV7-8; D gene: TRBD1; J gene: TRBJ2-7; CDR3 DNA: TGTGCCAGCAGCTTAAGGGGACAGGGGGCGGGCTACGAGCAGTACTTC; CDR3 protein: CASSLRGQGAGYEQYF
clone size: few; V gene: TRBV6-2/TRBV6-3; D gene: TRBD1; J gene: TRBJ1-2; CDR3 DNA: TGTGCCAGCAGTTCCCCACTCCCGGGACAGAGAGCCTATGGCTACACCTTC; CDR3 protein: CASSSPLPGQRAYGYTF
clone size: .; V gene: TRBV28; D gene: .; J gene: TRBJ2-1; CDR3 DNA: TGTGCCAGCAGTCTAACTGCCCAAGGAGCCAATGAGCAGTTCTTC; CDR3 protein: CASSLTAQGANEQFF
clone size: .; V gene: TRBV30; D gene: .; J gene: TRBJ2-7; CDR3 DNA: TGTGCCTGGAAGGGCCTCCCCGGGGACTACGAGCAGTACTTC; CDR3 protein: CAWKGLPGDYEQYF
clone size: .; V gene: TRBV6-6; D gene: TRBD1; J gene: TRBJ1-2; CDR3 DNA: TGTGCCAGCAGCATGCGTGGGGACAGGGGGCATGGCTACACCTTC; CDR3 protein: CASSMRGDRGHGYTF
clone size: .; V gene: TRBV4-1; D gene: TRBD2; J gene: TRBJ2-1; CDR3 DNA: TGCGCCAGCAGCCAATTCGGGTCGACTAGCGGGGGAAATGAGCAGTTCTTC; CDR3 protein: CASSQFGSTSGGNEQFF
clone size: .; V gene: TRBV4-1; D gene: .; J gene: TRBJ1-2; CDR3 DNA: TGCGCCAGCAGCCAAGACGCAGGGCAAAGGGTGAACTATGGCTACACCTTC; CDR3 protein: CASSQDAGQRVNYGYTF
clone size: .; V gene: TRBV28; D gene: .; J gene: TRBJ2-5; CDR3 DNA: TGTGCCAGCAAACGCGGGTGGGAAGAGACCCAGTACTTC; CDR3 protein: CASKRGWEETQYF
clone size: .; V gene: TRBV9; D gene: .; J gene: TRBJ1-2; CDR3 DNA: TGTGCCAGCAGCGTCTGGGGAGACCACGGGAGTGGCTACACCTTC; CDR3 protein: CASSVWGDHGSGYTF
clone size: .; V gene: TRBV19; D gene: .; J gene: TRBJ1-5; CDR3 DNA: TGTGCCAGTAGTATAGTACGTCAGGGGTACAATCAGCCCCAGCATTTT; CDR3 protein: CASSIVRQGYNQPQHF
clone size: .; V gene: TRBV19; D gene: .; J gene: TRBJ2-7; CDR3 DNA: TGTGCCAGTAGTATTTTTTCCGGCGGGGCAACCTACGAGCAGTACTTC; CDR3 protein: CASSIFSGGATYEQYF
clone size: .; V gene: TRBV18; D gene: .; J gene: TRBJ2-7; CDR3 DNA: TGTGCCAGCTCCCCAATGGGCAGTCTAACCTACGAGCAGTACTTC; CDR3 protein: CASSPMGSLTYEQYF
clone size: .; V gene: TRBV10-3; D gene: .; J gene: TRBJ1-2; CDR3 DNA: TGTGCCATCAGTGCAGGGCACAACTATGGCTACACCTTC; CDR3 protein: CAISAGHNYGYTF
clone size: .; V gene: TRBV15; D gene: TRBD1; J gene: TRBJ1-3; CDR3 DNA: TGTGCCACCAGCAGAGGGGACAGGGGGCTTGGAAACACCATATATTTT; CDR3 protein: CATSRGDRGLGNTIYF
clone size: .; V gene: TRBV27; D gene: .; J gene: TRBJ1-1; CDR3 DNA: TGTGCCAGCAGTTTGGGCAGGAACACTGAAGCTTTCTTT; CDR3 protein: CASSLGRNTEAFF
clone size: .; V gene: TRBV5-4; D gene: .; J gene: TRBJ1-2; CDR3 DNA: TGTGCCAGCAGCTGGGTTGGGGGCAGGGGTTCCGGCTACACCTTC; CDR3 protein: CASSWVGGRGSGYTF
clone size: .; V gene: TRBV4-2; D gene: .; J gene: TRBJ2-2; CDR3 DNA: TGTGCCAGCAGCCAGCCTGGGCCGGCTTATGCCACCGGGGAGCTGTTTTTT; CDR3 protein: CASSQPGPAYATGELFF
clone size: .; V gene: TRBV5-4; D gene: .; J gene: TRBJ2-3; CDR3 DNA: TGTGCCAGCAGCTTGGCTTATACAGATACGCAGTATTTT; CDR3 protein: CASSLAYTDTQYF
clone size: .; V gene: TRBV10-1; D gene: TRBD1; J gene: TRBJ1-2; CDR3 DNA: TGCGCCAGCAGCGACAGGGCCTGCTATGGCTACACCTTC; CDR3 protein: CASSDRACYGYTF
clone size: .; V gene: TRBV10-3; D gene: TRBD2; J gene: TRBJ2-5; CDR3 DNA: TGTGCCATCAGTGAGTTAGCGGGGGAAGAGACCCAGTACTTC; CDR3 protein: CAISELAGEETQYF
clone size: .; V gene: TRBV5-1; D gene: .; J gene: TRBJ2-3; CDR3 DNA: TGCGCCAGCAGCCCTCGTTTGGCCCCAGATACGCAGTATTTT; CDR3 protein: CASSPRLAPDTQYF
clone size: .; V gene: TRBV5-1; D gene: .; J gene: TRBJ2-7; CDR3 DNA: TGCGCCAGCAGCCGGTCGACAGGCGCCTACGAGCAGTACTTC; CDR3 protein: CASSRSTGAYEQYF
clone size: once; V gene: TRBV9; D gene: .; J gene: TRBJ2-1; CDR3 DNA: TGTGCCAGCAGCGTAGTAGGAGGGCCTAATCCTGAGCAGTTCTTC; CDR3 protein: CASSVVGGPNPEQFF
clone size: .; V gene: TRBV23-1; D gene: TRBD2; J gene: TRBJ2-2; CDR3 DNA: TGCGCCACCCCATTTTCGGGGGGGGACACCGGGGAGCTGTTTTTT; CDR3 protein: CATPFSGGDTGELFF
clone size: .; V gene: TRBV6-5; D gene: TRBD1; J gene: TRBJ2-5; CDR3 DNA: TGTGCCAGCAGTTACCCCCCGACAGGGGGCAGCGAGACCCAGTACTTC; CDR3 protein: CASSYPPTGGSETQYF
clone size: .; V gene: TRBV27; D gene: TRBD2; J gene: TRBJ2-7; CDR3 DNA: TGTGCCAGCAGCCTAGCGGGAGCCTACGAGCAGTACTTC; CDR3 protein: CASSLAGAYEQYF
clone size: .; V gene: TRBV4-3; D gene: TRBD2; J gene: TRBJ2-7; CDR3 DNA: TGCGCCAGCAGCCAAGATGGTCTCCGGGGGGCCTACGAGCAGTACTTC; CDR3 protein: CASSQDGLRGAYEQYF
clone size: .; V gene: TRBV6-6; D gene: .; J gene: TRBJ1-1; CDR3 DNA: TGTGCCAGCAGTCAAAGACAGAACACTGAAGCTTTCTTT; CDR3 protein: CASSQRQNTEAFF
clone size: .; V gene: TRBV19; D gene: .; J gene: TRBJ1-2; CDR3 DNA: TGTGCCAGTAGTATGAGCAGGGAAGGCGGCTACACCTTC; CDR3 protein: CASSMSREGGYTF
clone size: .; V gene: TRBV18; D gene: .; J gene: TRBJ1-1; CDR3 DNA: TGTGCCAGCTCACCTTCCTCCGGGAGGGGTGAAGCTTTCTTT; CDR3 protein: CASSPSSGRGEAFF
clone size: .; V gene: TRBV9; D gene: .; J gene: TRBJ1-2; CDR3 DNA: TGTGCCAGCAGCGGGGCGGGGGCGCGGGCCCCATATGGCTACACCTTC; CDR3 protein: CASSGAGARAPYGYTF
clone size: .; V gene: TRBV27; D gene: .; J gene: TRBJ1-5; CDR3 DNA: TGTGCCAGCAGTTTAACATACAATCAGCCCCAGCATTTT; CDR3 protein: CASSLTYNQPQHF
clone size: .; V gene: TRBV5-8; D gene: .; J gene: TRBJ2-3; CDR3 DNA: TGTGCCAGCAGCTTGTATTTGGAGCCCCCCACAGATACGCAGTATTTT; CDR3 protein: CASSLYLEPPTDTQYF
clone size: once; V gene: TRBV24-1; D gene: TRBD1; J gene: TRBJ1-2; CDR3 DNA: TGTGCCACCAGTGATTTGGGACAGGGCTATGGCTACACCTTC; CDR3 protein: CATSDLGQGYGYTF